Each of the 7 T cell receptor beta chains below was sequenced from the same sample in a study of T cell responses to AZD1222 COVID-19 vaccine. The protocol was immunoSEQ multiplex PCR, while the TCRdb copy is restricted to in-frame clones and leaves out a portion. The sample holds some 120,000 clones, roughly 91% seen once. This sample comprised peripheral blood, obtained on day 0 of MenACWY control vaccination. These receptors originate from an adult in good health.

The chain uses TRBV12-3 or TRBV12-4 and TRBJ2-7, with D perhaps assigned TRBD1 or TRBD2 (5 bases each). Trimming removed 4 bases at V and 8 bases at J, with 15 bases between. The CDR3 is made up of 13 amino acids. The CDR3 region is CASSYRDRSQQYF. Here the CDR3 DNA reads TGTGCCAGCAGTTATAGGGACCGCTCACAGCAGTACTTC.

The rearrangement uses TRBV5-1 and TRBJ2-3; possibly TRBD1 for D (6 bases). Germline V lookup: CDR1 SGHRS, CDR2 YFSETQ. This CDR3 comprises 15 residues. V was pared by 4 bases and J by 0 bases, with 12 bases between. For the CDR3, the DNA is TGCGCCAGCAGCAAGGACAGCACTAGCACAGATACGCAGTATTTT. This codes for CASSKDSTSTDTQYF.

V gene TRBV27 combines with J gene TRBJ2-7; 7 positions match TRBD1. This CDR3 comprises 14 residues. V shed 5 bases and J 3 bases; nucleotides not matched to a gene: 7. Germline values: CDR1 MNHEY, CDR2 SMNVEV (reference sequence). The CDR3 DNA reads TGTGCCAGCAGTGTACAGGGGACCTTCTACGAGCAGTACTTC. Translating gives CASSVQGTFYEQYF.

The chain links TRBV10-3 to TRBJ1-2; D gene ambiguous. Germline values: CDR1 ENHRY, CDR2 SYGVKD. The CDR3 is made up of 13 amino acids. V was clipped by 3 bases and J by 2 bases, with 7 bases between them. CDR3 amino acids: CAISDSENYGYTF. In DNA, the CDR3 is TGTGCCATCAGTGATTCAGAGAACTATGGCTACACCTTC.

This chain links TRBV3-1 (or the pseudogene TRBV3-2) with TRBJ2-7, with D uncertain. CDR1 and CDR2 (germline): LGHDT, YNNKEL (reference sequence). There are 14 residues in the CDR3. The V end lost 2 bases, the J end lost 0 bases, and 8 bases lay between the germline ends. The CDR3 bases are TGTGCCAGCAGCCAAATAAACAGCTCCTACGAGCAGTACTTC. Its translation: CASSQINSSYEQYF.

This chain uses TRBV19 with TRBJ1-5; possibly TRBD1 for D (5 bases). Germline loops: CDR1 LNHDA, CDR2 SQIVND (reference sequence). CDR3 length equals 12 residues. V gave up 4 bases and J gave up 6 bases, with 7 bases separating them. The CDR3 sequence is CASSTGFQPQHF. For the CDR3, the DNA is TGTGCCAGTAGTACAGGGTTTCAGCCCCAGCATTTT.

The genes are TRBV7-8 and TRBJ2-1; D call uncertain. Looked up from germline, CDR1 is SGHVS and CDR2 is FQNEAQ. There are 15 residues in the CDR3. V was clipped by 1 base and J by 2 bases, with 9 bases between them. The CDR3 protein is CASSLEVSTYNEQFF. The CDR3 coding sequence is TGTGCCAGCAGCTTAGAAGTGTCGACCTACAATGAGCAGTTCTTC.